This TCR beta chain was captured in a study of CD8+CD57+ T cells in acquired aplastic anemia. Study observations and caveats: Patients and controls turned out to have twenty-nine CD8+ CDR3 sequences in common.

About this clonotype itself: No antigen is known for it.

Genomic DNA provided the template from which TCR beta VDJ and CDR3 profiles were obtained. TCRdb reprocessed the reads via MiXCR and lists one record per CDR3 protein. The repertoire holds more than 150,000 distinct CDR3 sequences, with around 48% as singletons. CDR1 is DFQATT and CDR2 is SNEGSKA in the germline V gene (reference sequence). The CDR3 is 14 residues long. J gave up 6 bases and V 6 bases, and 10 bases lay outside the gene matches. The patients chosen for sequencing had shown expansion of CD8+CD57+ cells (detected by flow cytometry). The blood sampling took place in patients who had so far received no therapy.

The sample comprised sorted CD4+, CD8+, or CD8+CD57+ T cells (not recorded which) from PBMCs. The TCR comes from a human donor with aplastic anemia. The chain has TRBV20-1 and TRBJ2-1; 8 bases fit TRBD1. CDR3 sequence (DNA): TGCAGTGCGTCGAAGAGGACAGGGAGCAATGAGCAGTTCTTC. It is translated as CSASKRTGSNEQFF.